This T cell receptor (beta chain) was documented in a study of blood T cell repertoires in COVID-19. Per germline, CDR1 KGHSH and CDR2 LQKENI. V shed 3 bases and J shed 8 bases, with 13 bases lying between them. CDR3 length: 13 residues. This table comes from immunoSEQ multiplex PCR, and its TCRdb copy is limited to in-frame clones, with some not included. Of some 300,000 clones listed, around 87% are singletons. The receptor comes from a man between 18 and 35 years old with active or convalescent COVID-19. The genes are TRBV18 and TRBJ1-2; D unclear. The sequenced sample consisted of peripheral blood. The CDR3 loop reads CASSPEGYGGYTF. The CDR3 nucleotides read TGTGCCAGCTCACCGGAGGGCTACGGCGGCTACACCTTC.